A selection of T cell receptor beta chains follows, all from one sample in a study of cytomegalovirus exposure and HLA in healthy donors. TCRdb keeps only in-frame clones here, not all; method: immunoSEQ multiplex PCR. The table has 95,000 to 130,000 clones, about 79% seen once. The sample was PBMCs. These receptors came from a man aged 30-40 years in good health and CMV-seropositive. CDR3s include the opening cysteine and the closing phenylalanine or tryptophan. Each record gives: V gene, CDR3 protein.

>TRBV9
CASSLWTGGTEKLFF
>TRBV11-2
CASSTIGTQYF
>TRBV11-2
CASSPLWTGSYEQYF
>TRBV4-2
CASSLGGQGAYEQYF
>TRBV5-4
CASGVSGANVLTF
>TRBV7-3
CASSLLTGGAYNEQFF
>TRBV4-3
CASSQDLGSRSYEQYF
>TRBV18
CASSGGGTGQPQHF
>TRBV6-6
CASNPGTSVATQYF
>TRBV5-1
CASSTGTVYTF
>TRBV7-9
CASSNPAGGSYEQYF
>TRBV4-3
CASSQHPGYTEAFF
>TRBV7-7
CASSLGGQGGLGETQYF
>TRBV15
CATSRDFTSGTGCSFF
>TRBV4-3
CASSPGRLNTEAFF
>TRBV9
CASSVLEGFTDTQYF
>TRBV7-3
CASSSIAEETQYF
>TRBV9
CASSVSSGTTDTQYF
>TRBV27
CASSPEYTGELFF
>TRBV6-5
CASRKDRGAYEQYF
>TRBV6-5
CASSYSWTGGLEKLFF
>TRBV5-1
CASSLGSGSGADTQYF
>TRBV9
CASSPGLGQGAGTNEKLFF
>TRBV5-4
CASSSRTGVGGYTF
>TRBV2
CASSTRVGGIYNEQFF
>TRBV5-1
CASTSGQGENTDTQYF
>TRBV7-7
CASTNKPGGRETQYF
>TRBV27
CASSLSMFRGTSYEQYF
>TRBV19
CASRGGERVGNTEAFF
>TRBV5-4
CASSPRTVGSTDTQYF
>TRBV14
CASSPRARANTGELFF
>TRBV13
CASSFDTGELFF
>TRBV5-1
CASGSPGTVNYNEQFF
>TRBV27
CASSSRAEAFF
>TRBV29-1
CSVAPAGANVLTF
>TRBV7-3
CASSLTGSRTEAFF
>TRBV1
CTSSPLAGGLSDTQYF
>TRBV5-1
CASSPGTSVSTDTQYF
>TRBV15
CATSREGQGPQPQHF
>TRBV25-1
CASSEGLRLAEGTDTQYF
>TRBV7-2
CASTRRAYNSPLHF
>TRBV2
CASLLAREQYF
>TRBV23-1
CASTRLTVGYTF
>TRBV6-6
CASSTPGGGETQYF
>TRBV11-2
CASSRSAGGNYGYTF
>TRBV11-2
CASSFRGRTALENTIYF
>TRBV4-3
CASSLQGTGNYGYTF
>TRBV7-9
CASSFGTSGGTGELFF
>TRBV30
CAWSVRRSGLRIHF
>TRBV5-1
CASSGGTGGNTIYF
>TRBV4-3
CASSQEKAGGTDTQYF
>TRBV7-9
CASRPGRGGETQYF
>TRBV7-2
CASSLGLTEAFF
>TRBV5-1
CASSGGVGLTYNEQFF
>TRBV29-1
CSVVGTGDSYNEQFF
>TRBV6-5
CASSTSGGSKNSQYF
>TRBV5-8
CASSLPFGGNTDTQYF
>TRBV2
CASSVWGGFSNQPQHF
>TRBV27
CASSSRASITDTQYF
>TRBV19
CASSWGQGITGELFF